A selection of T cell receptor beta chains follows, all from one sample in a study of ipilimumab plus nivolumab after autologous stem cell transplantation. Here immunoSEQ multiplex PCR was the method, and the copy in TCRdb shows in-frame clones only, minus some. The sample holds around 21,000 clones, about 80% seen once. The sequencing used PBMCs, collected in a trial of ipilimumab plus nivolumab as post-transplant consolidation. Every receptor here comes from a male donor with diffuse large B-cell lymphoma. The CDR3 runs from the conserved cysteine through the conserved F or W. Fields, in order: V gene, D gene, clone size, J gene, CDR3 DNA, CDR3 protein. A D gene is named only where the DNA matches it firmly. Part of the rows lack a size; the others show once, few, many or a class for expanded clones.

>TRBV13|NA|once|TRBJ2-7
TGTGCCAGCAGCTCGTCCGCGACCACCTACGAGCAGTACTTC
CASSSSATTYEQYF
>TRBV7-9|NA|NA|TRBJ2-3
TGTGCCAGCAGCCCATCGGGCAGGGGGGAAACAGATACGCAGTATTTT
CASSPSGRGETDTQYF
>TRBV28|TRBD1|NA|TRBJ1-3
TGTGCCAGCGGTGGGGGACAGAGCGCAAACACCATATATTTT
CASGGGQSANTIYF
>TRBV10-3|NA|NA|TRBJ2-2
TGTGCCATCAGTTGGGTGGGGACTGGCGGGGAGCTGTTTTTT
CAISWVGTGGELFF
>TRBV28|NA|NA|TRBJ2-7
TGTGCCAGCAGCCCAGACAGATACCCCCATTACGAGCAGTACTTC
CASSPDRYPHYEQYF
>TRBV11-3|NA|once|TRBJ1-5
TGTGCCAGCAGCTTAGATCCCATCAGGGACAGCAATCAGCCCCAGCATTTT
CASSLDPIRDSNQPQHF
>TRBV5-1|TRBD1|NA|TRBJ1-3
TGCGCCAGCAGCGAGGACAGGGCTGGAAACACCATATATTTT
CASSEDRAGNTIYF
>TRBV6-5|NA|NA|TRBJ1-1
TGTGCCAGCACCCGAGGTACGAGAATGAACACTGAAGCTTTCTTT
CASTRGTRMNTEAFF
>TRBV10-3|NA|NA|TRBJ2-2
TGTGCCACGGGCGGGGGACAGAACACCGGGGAGCTGTTTTTT
CATGGGQNTGELFF
>TRBV5-1|NA|NA|TRBJ1-4
TGCGCCAGCAGCTTGTCGGGGGCAACTAATGAAAAACTGTTTTTT
CASSLSGATNEKLFF
>TRBV19|NA|once|TRBJ2-1
TGTGCCAGTAGTATAGATAGCTATGAGCAGTTCTTC
CASSIDSYEQFF
>TRBV28|TRBD1|NA|TRBJ1-2
TGTGCCAGCAGCCGAACCGGGACAGCTTTTAACTATGGCTACACCTTC
CASSRTGTAFNYGYTF
>TRBV18|TRBD2|once|TRBJ2-7
TGTGCCAGCTCACCCCAACTAGCGGAAACCTACGAGCAGTACTTC
CASSPQLAETYEQYF
>TRBV28|TRBD1|NA|TRBJ2-2
TGTGCCAGCAGTCAAAGACAGGGGGCTGCCGGGGAGCTGTTTTTT
CASSQRQGAAGELFF
>TRBV19|NA|large|TRBJ2-5
TGTGCCAGTAGTCAGGGCCACTACCAAGAGACCCAGTACTTC
CASSQGHYQETQYF
>TRBV2|NA|NA|TRBJ1-1
TGTGCCAGCAGTGTTGCCGGGCAGAACACTGAAGCTTTCTTT
CASSVAGQNTEAFF
>TRBV23-1|TRBD1|NA|TRBJ1-5
TGCGCCAGCAGTCATTCCCCGGGACAGGGGGCGCATAGGATCAGCCCCCAGCATTTT
CASSHSPGQGAHRISPQHF
>TRBV28|TRBD1|NA|TRBJ1-4
TGTGCCAGCAGGACGACAGGGATTAATGAAAAACTGTTTTTT
CASRTTGINEKLFF
>TRBV13|NA|NA|TRBJ2-5
TGTGCCAGCAGCTTTAGTGGGGTCTTAGGGAAGACCCAGTACTTC
CASSFSGVLGKTQYF
>TRBV6-1|NA|NA|TRBJ2-1
TGTGCCAGCAGTGAACGAAGGGGCCGCGAGCAGTTCTTC
CASSERRGREQFF
>TRBV19|NA|NA|TRBJ1-4
TGTGCCAGTAGTACCCTACAGGAGTGGAGTGAACTGTTTTTT
CASSTLQEWSELFF
>TRBV7-2|NA|NA|TRBJ2-1
TGTGCCAGCAGCCCAGTTAGGGGTTCCTACAATGAGCAGTTCTTC
CASSPVRGSYNEQFF
>TRBV5-1|NA|few|TRBJ2-7
TGCGCCAGCAGCTTGGGGGTCGGATCCTACGAGCAGTACTTC
CASSLGVGSYEQYF
>TRBV5-6|NA|NA|TRBJ1-2
TGTGCCAGCAGCTTGGGCAGGGGAGACTATGGCTACACCTTC
CASSLGRGDYGYTF
>TRBV18|NA|once|TRBJ2-7
TGTGCCAGCTCACAGATGACAGGTTACGAGCAGTACTTC
CASSQMTGYEQYF
>TRBV18|NA|NA|TRBJ2-5
TGTGCCAGCTCACCAGATTACGGGACCCAGTACTTC
CASSPDYGTQYF
>TRBV9|NA|NA|TRBJ1-3
TGTGCCAGCAGCGTAGAGGGGCTGACAGGAAACACCATATATTTT
CASSVEGLTGNTIYF
>TRBV28|TRBD1|NA|TRBJ1-1
TGTGCCAGCGGAGTTCCCACGACAGGGGGGGCTGAAGCTTTCTTT
CASGVPTTGGAEAFF
>TRBV5-1|NA|NA|TRBJ1-6
TGCGCCAGCAGCTTGGTTCCAGGAGAGAATTCACCCCTCCACTTT
CASSLVPGENSPLHF
>TRBV5-1|NA|NA|TRBJ2-7
TGCGCCAGCAGCTCCTCCGGGACGGGCGGATGGGAGCAGTACTTC
CASSSSGTGGWEQYF
>TRBV6-5|NA|NA|TRBJ1-4
TGTGCCAGCAGTTACTCGGGGAGCCCTAATGAAAAACTGTTTTTT
CASSYSGSPNEKLFF
>TRBV7-2|NA|once|TRBJ1-3
TGTGCCAGCAGCTTAGCGAGGTCGGGAAACACCATATATTTT
CASSLARSGNTIYF
>TRBV4-2|NA|NA|TRBJ1-5
TGTGCCAGCAGCGCCAGATCTAGTCAGGGATTAGGCAATCAGCCCCAGCATTTT
CASSARSSQGLGNQPQHF
>TRBV7-2|TRBD1|NA|TRBJ2-7
TGTGCCAGCAGCAAACAAGGGACAGGGGCCCACGAGCAGTACTTC
CASSKQGTGAHEQYF
>TRBV30|TRBD1|NA|TRBJ2-3
TGTGCCTGGAGGGGAACAGGGGGTGATCCAGATACGCAGTATTTT
CAWRGTGGDPDTQYF
>TRBV18|NA|NA|TRBJ1-3
TGTGCCAGCTCACCACCCGGGGTACATGGAAACACCATATATTTT
CASSPPGVHGNTIYF
>TRBV10-2|TRBD1|NA|TRBJ2-7
TGCGCCAGCACCCGGGACAGCCCCTACGAGCAGTACTTC
CASTRDSPYEQYF
>TRBV6-9|NA|NA|TRBJ1-1
TGTGCCAGCAGTTACTCCGGACACGCGAACACTGAAGCTTTCTTT
CASSYSGHANTEAFF
>TRBV7-7|NA|NA|TRBJ1-1
TGTGCCATCCAGAGGGATCCCGTGCGCGGCACTGAAGCTTTCTTT
CAIQRDPVRGTEAFF
>TRBV7-6|NA|medium-sized|TRBJ1-5
TGTGCCAGCAGCTTATCGACGGGGCCCCAGCATTTT
CASSLSTGPQHF
>TRBV2|NA|medium-sized|TRBJ1-5
TGTGCCAGCGCAGGGGTTAGCAGCAATCAGCCCCAGCATTTT
CASAGVSSNQPQHF
>TRBV30|TRBD1|NA|TRBJ2-5
TGTGCCTGGAGTGTACGCGGCAGGGGGCGGACCCAGTACTTC
CAWSVRGRGRTQYF
>TRBV5-5|NA|NA|TRBJ2-7
TGTGCCAGCACCCTGAGCCCGTCCTACGAGCAGTACTTC
CASTLSPSYEQYF
>TRBV5-1|NA|NA|TRBJ1-6
TGCGCCAGCAGCGAACAGACGGTGATTAATTCACCCCTCCACTTT
CASSEQTVINSPLHF
>TRBV30|NA|NA|TRBJ1-2
TGTGCCTGGGACTTCACAGGGACCAACTATGGCTACACCTTC
CAWDFTGTNYGYTF
>TRBV5-1|NA|NA|TRBJ2-3
TGCGCCAGCAGCTTGGCCCCGACTGGCACAGATACGCAGTATTTT
CASSLAPTGTDTQYF